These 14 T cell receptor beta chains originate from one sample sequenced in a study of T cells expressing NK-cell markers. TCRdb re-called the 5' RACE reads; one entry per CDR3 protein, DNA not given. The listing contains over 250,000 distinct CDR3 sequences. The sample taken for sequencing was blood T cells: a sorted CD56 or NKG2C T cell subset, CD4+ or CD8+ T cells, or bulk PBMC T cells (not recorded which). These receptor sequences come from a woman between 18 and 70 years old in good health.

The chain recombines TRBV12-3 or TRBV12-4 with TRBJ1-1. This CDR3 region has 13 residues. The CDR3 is CASSWGRDTEAFF.

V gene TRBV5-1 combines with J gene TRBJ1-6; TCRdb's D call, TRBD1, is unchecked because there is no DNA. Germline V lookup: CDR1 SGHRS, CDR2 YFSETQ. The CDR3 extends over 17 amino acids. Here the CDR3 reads CASSPHGDIIYNSPLHF.

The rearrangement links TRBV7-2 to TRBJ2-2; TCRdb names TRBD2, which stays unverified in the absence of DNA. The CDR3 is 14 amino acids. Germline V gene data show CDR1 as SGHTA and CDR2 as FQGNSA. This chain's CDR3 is CASSVEGHTGELFF.

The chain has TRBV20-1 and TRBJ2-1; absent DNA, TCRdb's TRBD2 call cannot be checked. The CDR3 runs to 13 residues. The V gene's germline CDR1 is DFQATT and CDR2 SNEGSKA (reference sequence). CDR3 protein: CSARGRAYGWQFF.

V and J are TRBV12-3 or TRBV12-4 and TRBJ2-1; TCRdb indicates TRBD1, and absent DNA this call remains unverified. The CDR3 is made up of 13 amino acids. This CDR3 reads CASRRDRVDEQFF.

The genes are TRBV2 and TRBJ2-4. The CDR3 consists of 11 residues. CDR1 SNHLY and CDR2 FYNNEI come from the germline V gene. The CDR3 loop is CASGRPNIQYF.

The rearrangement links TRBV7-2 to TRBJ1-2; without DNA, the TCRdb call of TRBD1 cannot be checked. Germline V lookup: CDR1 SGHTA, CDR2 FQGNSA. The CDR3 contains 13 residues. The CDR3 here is CASSLQGAYGYTF.

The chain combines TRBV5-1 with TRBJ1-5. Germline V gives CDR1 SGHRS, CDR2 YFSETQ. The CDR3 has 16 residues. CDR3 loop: CASSFGTAERGQPQHF. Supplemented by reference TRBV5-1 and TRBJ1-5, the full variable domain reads KAGVTQTPRYLIKTRGQQVTLSCSPISGHRSVSWYQQTPGQGLQFLFEYFSETQRNKGNFPGRFSGRQFSNSRSEMNVSTLELGDSALYLCASSFGTAERGQPQHFGDGTRLSIL.

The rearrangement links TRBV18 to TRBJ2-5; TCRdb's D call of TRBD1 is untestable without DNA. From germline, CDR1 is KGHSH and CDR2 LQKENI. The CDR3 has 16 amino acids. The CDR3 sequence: CASSRPQGAILETQYF.

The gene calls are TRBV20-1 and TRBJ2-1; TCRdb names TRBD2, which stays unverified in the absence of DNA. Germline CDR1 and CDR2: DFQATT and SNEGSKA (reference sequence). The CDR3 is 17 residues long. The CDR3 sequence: CSAIGTSGKITYNEQFF.

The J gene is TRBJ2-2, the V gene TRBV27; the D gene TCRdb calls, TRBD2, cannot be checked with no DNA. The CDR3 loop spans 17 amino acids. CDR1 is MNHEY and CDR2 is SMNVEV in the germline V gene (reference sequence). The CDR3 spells CASRPGLAGGNTGELFF.

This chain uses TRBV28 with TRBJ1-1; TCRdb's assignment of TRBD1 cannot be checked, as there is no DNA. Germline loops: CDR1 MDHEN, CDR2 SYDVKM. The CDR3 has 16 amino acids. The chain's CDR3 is CASNSYGGGGNTEAFF.

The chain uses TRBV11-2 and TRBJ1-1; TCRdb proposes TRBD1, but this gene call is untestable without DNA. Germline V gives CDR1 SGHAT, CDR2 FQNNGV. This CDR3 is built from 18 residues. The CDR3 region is CASSTLTALAPGRTEAFF.

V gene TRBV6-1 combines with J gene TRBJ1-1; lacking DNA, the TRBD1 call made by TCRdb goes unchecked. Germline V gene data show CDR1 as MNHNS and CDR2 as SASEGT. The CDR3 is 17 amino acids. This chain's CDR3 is CASSSNPGTRTGTEAFF.